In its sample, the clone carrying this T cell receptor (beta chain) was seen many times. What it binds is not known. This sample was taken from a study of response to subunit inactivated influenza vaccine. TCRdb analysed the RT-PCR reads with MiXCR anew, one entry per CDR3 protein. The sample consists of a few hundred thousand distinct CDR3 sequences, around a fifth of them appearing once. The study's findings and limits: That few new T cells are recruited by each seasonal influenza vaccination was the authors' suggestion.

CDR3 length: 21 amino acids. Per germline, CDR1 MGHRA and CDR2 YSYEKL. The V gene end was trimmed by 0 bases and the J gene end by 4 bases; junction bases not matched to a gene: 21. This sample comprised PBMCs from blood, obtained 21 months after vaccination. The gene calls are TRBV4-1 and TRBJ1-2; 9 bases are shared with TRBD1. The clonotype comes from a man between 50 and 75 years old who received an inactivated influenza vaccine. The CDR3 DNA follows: TGCGCCAGCAGCCAAGATCATAACCGCCGGACAGGGGACCGGTGGACCTATGGCTACACCTTC. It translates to CASSQDHNRRTGDRWTYGYTF.